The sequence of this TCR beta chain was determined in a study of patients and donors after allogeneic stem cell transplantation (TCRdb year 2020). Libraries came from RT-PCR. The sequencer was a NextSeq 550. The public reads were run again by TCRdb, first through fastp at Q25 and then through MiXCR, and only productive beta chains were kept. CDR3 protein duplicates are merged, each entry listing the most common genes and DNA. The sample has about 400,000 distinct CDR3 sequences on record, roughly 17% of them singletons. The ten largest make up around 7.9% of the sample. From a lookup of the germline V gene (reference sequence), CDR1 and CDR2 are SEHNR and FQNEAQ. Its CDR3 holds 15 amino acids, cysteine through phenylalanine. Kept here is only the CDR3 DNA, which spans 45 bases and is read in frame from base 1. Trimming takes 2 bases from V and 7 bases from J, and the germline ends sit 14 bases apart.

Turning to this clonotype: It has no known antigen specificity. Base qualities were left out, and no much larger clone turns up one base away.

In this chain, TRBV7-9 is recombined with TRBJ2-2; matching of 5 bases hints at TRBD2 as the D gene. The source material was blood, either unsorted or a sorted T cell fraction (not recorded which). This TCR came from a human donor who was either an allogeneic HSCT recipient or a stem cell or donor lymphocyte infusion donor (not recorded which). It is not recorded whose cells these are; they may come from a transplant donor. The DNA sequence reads TGTGCCAGCAGCTTAATCTCGGGGTCCGGCGGGGAGCTGTTTTTT. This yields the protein CASSLISGSGGELFF.